This is a list of T cell receptor beta chains from one sample in a study of T cell responses to AZD1222 COVID-19 vaccine. Here immunoSEQ multiplex PCR was the method, and the copy in TCRdb shows in-frame clones only, minus some. Altogether tens of thousands of clones are present, 75% to 90% being singletons, with the ten largest covering around 15%. The sequencing here drew on peripheral blood, taken 28 days after the second AZD1222 dose. These receptors came from an adult who received the AZD1222 COVID-19 vaccine. Both conserved end residues are part of each CDR3. Each record gives: D gene, clone size, J gene, V gene, CDR3 DNA, CDR3 protein. A D gene is named only where the DNA matches it firmly. Only part of the rows carry a size: once, few, many, or a class if the clone is expanded.

>TRBD2|-|TRBJ2-5|TRBV4-1
TGCGCCAGCAGCCAAGGGGTTCGGGGGGGAGAGACCCAGTACTTC
CASSQGVRGGETQYF
>TRBD2|-|TRBJ2-5|TRBV7-9
TGTGCCAGCAGGACTAGCGGGGGGGCGGAGACCCAGTACTTC
CASRTSGGAETQYF
>-|-|TRBJ2-3|TRBV30
TGTGCCTGGAGTGTACAAAGCACAGATACGCAGTATTTT
CAWSVQSTDTQYF
>-|-|TRBJ1-3|TRBV13
TGTGCCAGCAGCCAGGGGCGGAGCTCTGGAAACACCATATATTTT
CASSQGRSSGNTIYF
>-|-|TRBJ1-5|TRBV18
TGTGCCAGCTCACGACAGACAAATCAGCCCCAGCATTTT
CASSRQTNQPQHF
>TRBD1|-|TRBJ2-2|TRBV6-2/TRBV6-3
TGTGCCAGCAGTTACGGGACAGGGCCCGGGGAGCTGTTTTTT
CASSYGTGPGELFF
>TRBD1|-|TRBJ1-5|TRBV27
TGTGCCAGCAGTTTATCAGTGAGGGACAGGGTTGACCAGCCCCAGCATTTT
CASSLSVRDRVDQPQHF
>TRBD2|-|TRBJ2-1|TRBV4-3
TGCGCCAGCAGCCTCACTAGCGGGGGTTACAATGAGCAGTTCTTC
CASSLTSGGYNEQFF
>-|-|TRBJ1-1|TRBV3-1/TRBV3-2
TGTGCCAGCAGCCACCAGGAGTCGGGTTGGTCTGAAGCTTTCTTT
CASSHQESGWSEAFF
>-|-|TRBJ2-5|TRBV10-3
TGTGCCATCAGTCCCGAGGGGGTCCAGAGAGAGACCCAGTACTTC
CAISPEGVQRETQYF
>-|-|TRBJ2-1|TRBV28
TGTGCCAGCAGTTTATACGGCCTTTCCTCCTACAATGAGCAGTTCTTC
CASSLYGLSSYNEQFF
>-|-|TRBJ2-7|TRBV21-1
TGTGCCAGCAGCAGAATTTTAAAATTTGGGGGGTCCGAGCAGTACTTC
CASSRILKFGGSEQYF
>-|-|TRBJ2-7|TRBV10-3
TGTGCCATCAGTTCAAACTCCCCCTACGAGCAGTACTTC
CAISSNSPYEQYF
>-|once|TRBJ2-5|TRBV25-1
TGTGCCAGCAGTTCCTACAGCGGGCAAAAGACCCAGTACTTC
CASSSYSGQKTQYF
>-|-|TRBJ2-7|TRBV19
TGTGCCAGTCCTTCCTCAGACAGGACCTACGAGCAGTACTTC
CASPSSDRTYEQYF
>-|-|TRBJ2-7|TRBV28
TGTGCCAGCAGCGGGGTGGACAGCCCCCTCTACGAGCAGTACTTC
CASSGVDSPLYEQYF
>-|-|TRBJ1-1|TRBV3-1/TRBV3-2
TGTGCCAGCACCCTTAGGGGGGCTGAAGCTTTCTTT
CASTLRGAEAFF
>-|-|TRBJ2-2|TRBV9
TGTGCCAGCAGCGTAGCAGGCGGGGAGCTGTTTTTT
CASSVAGGELFF
>-|few|TRBJ2-7|TRBV7-2
TGTGCCAGCAGCTTGGATGGTAACTCCTACGAGCAGTACTTC
CASSLDGNSYEQYF
>-|-|TRBJ2-3|TRBV28
TGTGCCAGCAGTTTTCCAATCACGGGGACTAGCACAGATACGCAGTATTTT
CASSFPITGTSTDTQYF
>-|-|TRBJ1-5|TRBV7-2
TGTGCCAGCAGCTTAGCTAGGGATCAGCCCCAGCATTTT
CASSLARDQPQHF
>-|-|TRBJ1-5|TRBV5-8
TGTGCCAGCAACCCCGGGGACATGAGCAATCAGCCCCAGCATTTT
CASNPGDMSNQPQHF
>-|-|TRBJ1-5|TRBV7-9
TGTGCCAGCAGCTATAATGGGCGGAATCAGCCCCAGCATTTT
CASSYNGRNQPQHF
>-|-|TRBJ1-1|TRBV14
TGTGCCAGCAGCCAAGGAAGGTCCACTGAAGCTTTCTTT
CASSQGRSTEAFF
>-|-|TRBJ1-1|TRBV20-1
TGCAGTGCTAGTCCGCCAGGGCCCATGAACACTGAAGCTTTCTTT
CSASPPGPMNTEAFF
>-|-|TRBJ1-4|TRBV29-1
TGCAGCGTTGAATTTCAGGCGAATGAAAAACTGTTTTTT
CSVEFQANEKLFF
>-|-|TRBJ2-7|TRBV27
TGTGCCAGCAGTTCGGACGCAGGCGGCGCACAGTACTTC
CASSSDAGGAQYF
>TRBD2|-|TRBJ2-3|TRBV3-1/TRBV3-2
TGTGCCAGCAGCCAAGATGCTCCCGGACTAGCGGGGGGGGTAGATACGCAGTATTTT
CASSQDAPGLAGGVDTQYF
>TRBD2|once|TRBJ2-7|TRBV5-1
TGCGCCAGCAGCCTCGGACTAGTAAGGTATGAGCAGTACTTC
CASSLGLVRYEQYF
>-|few|TRBJ1-6|TRBV7-2
TGTGCCAGCAGTTGGGGGCAGGGTAATTCACCCCTCCACTTT
CASSWGQGNSPLHF
>-|-|TRBJ2-7|TRBV15
TGTGCCACCAGCAGAGTACAGCCCTCCGAGCAGTACTTC
CATSRVQPSEQYF
>-|once|TRBJ1-2|TRBV6-5
TGTGCCAGCACCTCCCCCCCACGGACCTATGGCTACACCTTC
CASTSPPRTYGYTF
>-|-|TRBJ2-5|TRBV12-3/TRBV12-4
TGTGCCAGCAGTTTCGAAGAGACCCAGTACTTC
CASSFEETQYF
>TRBD1|-|TRBJ2-3|TRBV9
TGTGCCAGCAGCGCCCCCTCACAGGGGGGCACAGATACGCAGTATTTT
CASSAPSQGGTDTQYF
>-|-|TRBJ2-4|TRBV14
TGTGCCAGCAGCCAAGGCGTCGGTCTAGCCAAAAACATTCAGTACTTC
CASSQGVGLAKNIQYF
>-|-|TRBJ1-4|TRBV30
TGTGCCTGGAGTGTACTTCGGGCGCAGGGAAAACTGTTTTTT
CAWSVLRAQGKLFF
>TRBD1|-|TRBJ2-2|TRBV11-3
TGTGCCAGCACCCCGGGACAGGGAGACACCGGGGAGCTGTTTTTT
CASTPGQGDTGELFF